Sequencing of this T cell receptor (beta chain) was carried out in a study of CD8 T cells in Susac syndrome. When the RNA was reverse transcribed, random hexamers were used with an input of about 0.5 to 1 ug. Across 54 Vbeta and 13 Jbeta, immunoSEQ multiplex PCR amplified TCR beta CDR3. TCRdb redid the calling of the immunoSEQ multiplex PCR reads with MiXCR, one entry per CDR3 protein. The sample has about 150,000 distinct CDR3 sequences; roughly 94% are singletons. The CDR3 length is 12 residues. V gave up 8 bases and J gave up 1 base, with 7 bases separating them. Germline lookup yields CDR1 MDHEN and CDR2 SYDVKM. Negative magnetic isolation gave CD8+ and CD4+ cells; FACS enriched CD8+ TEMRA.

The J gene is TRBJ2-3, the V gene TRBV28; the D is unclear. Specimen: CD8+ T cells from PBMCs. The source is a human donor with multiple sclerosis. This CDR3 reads CASRRGTDTQYF. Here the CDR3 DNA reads TGTGCCAGCCGCCGAGGCACAGATACGCAGTATTTT.